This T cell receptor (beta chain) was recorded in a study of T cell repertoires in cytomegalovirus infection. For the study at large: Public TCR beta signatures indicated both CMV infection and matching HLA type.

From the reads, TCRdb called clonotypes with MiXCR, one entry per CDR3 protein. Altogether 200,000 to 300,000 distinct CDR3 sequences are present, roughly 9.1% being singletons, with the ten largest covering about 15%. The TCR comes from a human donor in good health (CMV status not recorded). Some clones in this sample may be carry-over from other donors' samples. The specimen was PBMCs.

The CDR3 region is CASSLQQEGGYTF. As DNA, the CDR3 is TGTGCCAGCAGCTTACAACAGGAGGGTGGCTACACCTTC. The chain joins TRBV7-2 to TRBJ1-2; perhaps TRBD1 as D (5 bases). Germline-derived CDR1 and CDR2 are SGHTA and FQGNSA. This CDR3 has 13 residues. Trimming cost V 2 bases and J 7 bases, with 11 bases left between them.